This TCR beta chain derives from a study of beta chain features in type 1 diabetes. Whole-study results and caveats: There was a moderate but significant shortening of TCRB CDR3s in all four CD4+ subsets of Type 1 diabetes patients.

This CDR3 has 13 residues. Germline CDR1 SNHLY, CDR2 FYNNEI. V shed 4 bases and J 7 bases; nucleotides not matched to a gene: 1. What was sequenced were expressed TCRB transcripts, since all of the isolated RNA had been reverse transcribed. Measured with immunoSEQ multiplex PCR; TCRdb has only the in-frame clones, and not every one. Of around 600,000 clones listed, 12% are singletons. On this clone itself: As yet, its antigen is unknown.

Sequencing input: naive CD4+ T cells from blood. This clonotype was sampled from a man aged 25 to 40 with type 1 diabetes. V and J are TRBV2 and TRBJ2-1; 10 bases align to TRBD1. CDR3 sequence (DNA): TGTGCCAGCAGTGGGGACAGGGGTAATGAGCAGTTCTTC. It codes for CASSGDRGNEQFF.